The rows below give T cell receptor beta chains drawn from one sample of a study of beta chain features in type 1 diabetes. Clones were read by immunoSEQ multiplex PCR, and TCRdb kept only the in-frame ones, dropping some. The top ten clones hold roughly 1.4% of a sample with about 150,000 clones, about 13% of them seen once. The sequencing sample was made of central memory CD4+ T cells from blood. The receptors were gathered from a young man with type 1 diabetes. Both conserved end residues are part of each CDR3. Each record gives: V gene, CDR3 protein.

v_gene: TRBV18
CDR3aa: CASSPPSYEQYF

v_gene: TRBV7-9
CDR3aa: CASSFRQSGELFF

v_gene: TRBV18
CDR3aa: CASSPRGGVNTGELFF

v_gene: TRBV30
CDR3aa: CAWGQASSYNSPLHF

v_gene: TRBV9
CDR3aa: CASSVDGTEYNEQFF

v_gene: TRBV7-2
CDR3aa: CASSLVNWDRGTEAFF

v_gene: TRBV5-6
CDR3aa: CASSLPVTYEQYF

v_gene: TRBV4-1
CDR3aa: CASSQGLDRRGTEAFF

v_gene: TRBV29-1
CDR3aa: CSVSYGPNTEAFF

v_gene: TRBV10-3
CDR3aa: CAISPGQGQETQYF

v_gene: TRBV5-1
CDR3aa: CASSSEGRQGEQYF

v_gene: TRBV28
CDR3aa: CASSPHSQSFSGNTIYF

v_gene: TRBV11-3
CDR3aa: CASGQDGLGANVLTF

v_gene: TRBV10-3
CDR3aa: CAISEEARDRGPYGYTF

v_gene: TRBV6-5
CDR3aa: CASSPGTGGDYGYTF

v_gene: TRBV5-6
CDR3aa: CASSFFQGIYGELFF

v_gene: TRBV28
CDR3aa: CASSLVDKETQYF

v_gene: TRBV7-6
CDR3aa: CASSSGGNTEAFF

v_gene: TRBV28
CDR3aa: CASSLTGTGSNEQFF

v_gene: TRBV19
CDR3aa: CASSGRDASGDEQFF

v_gene: TRBV6-5
CDR3aa: CASSYSRRVREQYF

v_gene: TRBV14
CDR3aa: CASSPRWPDNTGELFF

v_gene: TRBV2
CDR3aa: CASKAPGPSPLHF

v_gene: TRBV30
CDR3aa: CAWRERLLYRTDTQYF

v_gene: TRBV2
CDR3aa: CASGASGLSTDTQYF

v_gene: TRBV6-1
CDR3aa: CASHTVGSSSYEQYF

v_gene: TRBV7-2
CDR3aa: CASSERQGTNEKLFF

v_gene: TRBV10-3
CDR3aa: CAISEYGGTEAFF

v_gene: TRBV2
CDR3aa: CASSGQAIVAGELFF

v_gene: TRBV7-6
CDR3aa: CASSLLGQGTVGNQPQHF

v_gene: TRBV28
CDR3aa: CASSSALGLTDTDTQYF

v_gene: TRBV9
CDR3aa: CASSNTGGPNTIYF

v_gene: TRBV29-1
CDR3aa: CSVAPQGENGYTF

v_gene: TRBV13
CDR3aa: CASSLNGHKNTGELFF

v_gene: TRBV4-1
CDR3aa: CASSRATPSRVSDF

v_gene: TRBV5-1
CDR3aa: CASSSGLEANTIYF

v_gene: TRBV4-2
CDR3aa: CASSQVPYGYTF

v_gene: TRBV6-6
CDR3aa: CASSSQGGRHEQYF

v_gene: TRBV6-1
CDR3aa: CASSESTAVGNTIYF

v_gene: TRBV5-1
CDR3aa: CASSQGQGSEQYF

v_gene: TRBV7-2
CDR3aa: CASSLRDNTQYF

v_gene: TRBV10-1
CDR3aa: CASSDGRTGYDSPLHF

v_gene: TRBV7-9
CDR3aa: CASSPPRQAEKTQYF

v_gene: TRBV6-5
CDR3aa: CASSYKIWGIDGYTF

v_gene: TRBV5-1
CDR3aa: CASSLVEGEAFF

v_gene: TRBV5-1
CDR3aa: CARSSPGLAGAAHRTDTQYF

v_gene: TRBV19
CDR3aa: CASSINSGGADEQFF

v_gene: TRBV7-8
CDR3aa: CASSPGGYQETQYF

v_gene: TRBV15
CDR3aa: CATSRDQAGSYGYTF

v_gene: TRBV10-2
CDR3aa: CASSRLAGNNEQFF

v_gene: TRBV6-5
CDR3aa: CASSSADRLSQFF